The rows below give T cell receptor beta chains drawn from one sample of a study of technical replicates of blood from a handful of donors. Produced via immunoSEQ multiplex PCR; TCRdb's table is partial and in-frame only. The repertoire holds about 83,000 clones, with 92% as singletons. Sequencing was performed on T cells isolated from PBMCs. These receptors were taken from a human donor in good health. Both conserved end residues are part of each CDR3. The D gene is left open where the match is weak. Only some rows state a clone size, as once, few, many or a class for expanded clones.

TRBJ2-7 | NA | NA | TRBV10-2 | TGCGCCAGCATCGGTAGCGAGCAGTACTTC | CASIGSEQYF
TRBJ2-1 | NA | NA | TRBV5-1 | TGCGCCAGCAGCCAAGAACACCGGAGCTCCTACAATGAGCAGTTCTTC | CASSQEHRSSYNEQFF
TRBJ1-3 | NA | NA | TRBV2 | TGTGCCAGCAGGGACAACTCTGGAAACACCATATATTTT | CASRDNSGNTIYF
TRBJ2-7 | NA | NA | TRBV9 | TGTGCCAGCAGCGCGGCGGGGGCCGCACTCTACGAGCAGTACTTC | CASSAAGAALYEQYF
TRBJ1-2 | TRBD1 | NA | TRBV10-3 | TGTGCCATCACCGGGACAGGGACCAACTATGGCTACACCTTC | CAITGTGTNYGYTF
TRBJ1-1 | TRBD1 | NA | TRBV5-1 | TGCGCCAGCAGCCAAGGGGACAGGGACACTGAAGCTTTCTTT | CASSQGDRDTEAFF
TRBJ2-7 | NA | NA | TRBV2 | TGTGCCAGCATGAGGACAGCGGTCTCCTACGAGCAGTACTTC | CASMRTAVSYEQYF
TRBJ1-2 | NA | once | TRBV5-1 | TGCGCCAGCACCACTGGAACCGACAGAGGATCCTATGGCTACACCTTC | CASTTGTDRGSYGYTF
TRBJ1-1 | NA | NA | TRBV7-8 | TGTGCCAGCAGCTTAGCTCTCCTAGGACAAAGAGCTTTCTTT | CASSLALLGQRAFF
TRBJ1-2 | NA | once | TRBV14 | TGTGCCAGCAGCCAAGCAGACATCTTAGACTATGGCTACACCTTC | CASSQADILDYGYTF
TRBJ2-2 | TRBD2 | NA | TRBV5-6 | TGTGCCAGCAGCTGGGGGGTAGCGGGGGCACTCGCGAACACCGGGGAGCTGTTTTTT | CASSWGVAGALANTGELFF
TRBJ1-1 | NA | NA | TRBV7-9 | TGTGCCAGCAGCTTAGCTTGGCAGGGAGGAGCGAACACTGAAGCTTTCTTT | CASSLAWQGGANTEAFF
TRBJ2-3 | NA | NA | TRBV7-3 | TGTGCCAGCAGCTTAACTGCGGGTTGGCCAGATACGCAGTATTTT | CASSLTAGWPDTQYF
TRBJ1-5 | TRBD1 | few | TRBV4-1 | TGCGCCAGCAGCCTCAAGCAGGGGGAAGGTCAGCCCCAGCATTTT | CASSLKQGEGQPQHF
TRBJ1-1 | NA | NA | TRBV20-1 | TGCAGTGCTGGCGGGGGCACTGAAGCTTTCTTT | CSAGGGTEAFF
TRBJ1-4 | TRBD1 | NA | TRBV7-9 | TGTGCCAGCAGCTTAGCGGAGACAGGGGTCGAGGAAAAACTGTTTTTT | CASSLAETGVEEKLFF
TRBJ1-1 | NA | NA | TRBV6-1 | TGTGCCTCAAACAGGGCTACGCTCGCTGAAGCTTTCTTT | CASNRATLAEAFF
TRBJ1-2 | NA | NA | TRBV19 | TGTGCCAGTAAAAATCCTGGGGGCGCGCATGGCTACACCTTC | CASKNPGGAHGYTF
TRBJ1-1 | NA | once | TRBV18 | TGTGCCAGCTCACCTTTAGGACAGCAAGAAGCTTTCTTT | CASSPLGQQEAFF
TRBJ2-1 | TRBD2 | NA | TRBV13 | TGTGCCAGCAGTTACGGCGGGGGCTCCTACAATGAGCAGTTCTTC | CASSYGGGSYNEQFF
TRBJ2-5 | TRBD1 | few | TRBV5-4 | TGTGCCAGCAGCCTCGACAGGGCAGAGACCCAGTACTTC | CASSLDRAETQYF
TRBJ2-1 | TRBD2 | NA | TRBV5-4 | TGTGCCAGCAGCTTGGGACTAGCGGGGGGCCGACCTCAGTTCTTC | CASSLGLAGGRPQFF
TRBJ2-2 | TRBD2 | NA | TRBV5-1 | TGCGCCAGCAGCTTAGGGACTACGAACACCGGGGAGCTGTTTTTT | CASSLGTTNTGELFF
TRBJ2-2 | NA | NA | TRBV13 | TGTGCCAGTAAAAACCTAAACGGGGAGCTGTTTTTT | CASKNLNGELFF
TRBJ2-5 | NA | NA | TRBV6-5 | TGTGCCTACCGGCGGGAGACCCAGTACTTC | CAYRRETQYF
TRBJ1-2 | TRBD1 | NA | TRBV6-5 | TGTGCCAGCAGTTACGGGACAGGGAACTATGGCTACACCTTC | CASSYGTGNYGYTF
TRBJ2-7 | NA | NA | TRBV7-9 | TGTGCCAGCAGCTTAGTTGGGCCCACCGAGTCCTACGAGCAGTACTTC | CASSLVGPTESYEQYF
TRBJ2-5 | NA | NA | TRBV7-8 | TGTGCCAGCACCTCCAGGCAGCAAGAGACCCAGTACTTC | CASTSRQQETQYF
TRBJ1-2 | TRBD1 | once | TRBV28 | TGTGCCAGCAGTACCGCGACAGGGTATAGTGGCTACACCTTC | CASSTATGYSGYTF
TRBJ2-2 | TRBD1 | once | TRBV7-9 | TGTGCCAGCAGCTTAAAGGCGGGACAGGGAGCGGGGCGCACCGGGGAGCTGTTTTTT | CASSLKAGQGAGRTGELFF
TRBJ1-1 | NA | few | TRBV5-1 | TGCGCCAGCACAACAGGGCTGAACACTGAAGCTTTCTTT | CASTTGLNTEAFF
TRBJ1-5 | NA | NA | TRBV6-1 | TGTGCCAGCAGCGGATTGCCCGGGCAGCCCCAGCATTTT | CASSGLPGQPQHF
TRBJ2-7 | TRBD1 | NA | TRBV14 | TGTGCCAGCAGCCCACCCCCCGGACAGGGCGACGAGCAGTACTTC | CASSPPPGQGDEQYF
TRBJ1-1 | TRBD1 | NA | TRBV5-4 | TGTGCCAGCAGCCAAATAGGACAGGGAAACACTGAAGCTTTCTTT | CASSQIGQGNTEAFF
TRBJ2-5 | TRBD2 | NA | TRBV7-9 | TGTGCCAGCAGCGGACCGCTAGCGGGAGGGCCGGGAGAGACCCAGTACTTC | CASSGPLAGGPGETQYF
TRBJ2-7 | NA | NA | TRBV5-1 | TGCGCCAGCAGCTTGGCGGGATTAAACTCCTACGAGCAGTACTTC | CASSLAGLNSYEQYF
TRBJ1-2 | NA | few | TRBV14 | TGTGCCAGCAGCCAATTTGACGGACAGTCCCTCGGAGGCTACACCTTC | CASSQFDGQSLGGYTF
TRBJ2-3 | NA | NA | TRBV7-9 | TGTGCCAGCAGCTTCCAGAGCACAGATACGCAGTATTTT | CASSFQSTDTQYF
TRBJ2-5 | NA | NA | TRBV5-1 | TGCGCCAGCAGCACAAGACCCGGGGACCAAGAGACCCAGTACTTC | CASSTRPGDQETQYF
TRBJ2-3 | NA | NA | TRBV5-1 | TGCGCCAGCAGCTTGGCGACAGATACGCAGTATTTT | CASSLATDTQYF
TRBJ1-4 | NA | NA | TRBV19 | TGTGCCAGTATGGACAGCGCCATGGCAACTAATGAAAAACTGTTTTTT | CASMDSAMATNEKLFF
TRBJ1-4 | NA | NA | TRBV5-1 | TGCGCCAGCAGCTTGGGAAGCGGCAGACTTAATGAAAAACTGTTTTTT | CASSLGSGRLNEKLFF
TRBJ2-3 | TRBD2 | NA | TRBV7-3 | TGTGCCAGCAGCTCTCCCTCTAGCGGGGGGGGCCGGTTCGGCACAGATACGCAGTATTTT | CASSSPSSGGGRFGTDTQYF
TRBJ2-3 | NA | once | TRBV11-1 | TGTGCCAGCAGCTTAGTTGGGCTAGCCGGCACAGATACGCAGTATTTT | CASSLVGLAGTDTQYF